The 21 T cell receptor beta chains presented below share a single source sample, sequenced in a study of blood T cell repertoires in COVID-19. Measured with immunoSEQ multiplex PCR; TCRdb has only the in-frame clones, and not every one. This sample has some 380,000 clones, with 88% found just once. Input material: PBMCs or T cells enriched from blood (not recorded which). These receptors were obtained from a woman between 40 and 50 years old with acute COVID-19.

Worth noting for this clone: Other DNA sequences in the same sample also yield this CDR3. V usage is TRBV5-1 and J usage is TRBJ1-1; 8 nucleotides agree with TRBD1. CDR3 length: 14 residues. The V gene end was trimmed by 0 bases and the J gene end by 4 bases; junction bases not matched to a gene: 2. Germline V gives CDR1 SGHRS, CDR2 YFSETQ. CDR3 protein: CASSLETGGTEAFF. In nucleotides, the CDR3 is TGCGCCAGCAGCTTGGAAACAGGGGGCACTGAAGCTTTCTTT.

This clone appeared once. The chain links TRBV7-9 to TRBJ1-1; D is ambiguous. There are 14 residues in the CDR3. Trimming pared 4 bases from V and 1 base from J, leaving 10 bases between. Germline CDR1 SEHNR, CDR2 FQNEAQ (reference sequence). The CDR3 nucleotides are TGTGCCAGCAGCTCCAACATGGCGAACACTGAAGCTTTCTTT. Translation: CASSSNMANTEAFF.

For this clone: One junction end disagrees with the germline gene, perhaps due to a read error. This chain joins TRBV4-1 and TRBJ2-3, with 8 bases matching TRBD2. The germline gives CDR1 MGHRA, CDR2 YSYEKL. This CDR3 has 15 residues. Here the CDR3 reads CASSQEGTSADTQYF. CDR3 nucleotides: TGCGCCAGCAGTCAAGAGGGGACTAGTGCAGATACGCAGTATTTT.

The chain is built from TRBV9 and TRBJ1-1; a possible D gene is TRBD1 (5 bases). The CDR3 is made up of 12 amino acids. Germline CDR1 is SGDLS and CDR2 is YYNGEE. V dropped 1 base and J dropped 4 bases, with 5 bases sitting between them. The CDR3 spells CASSVQGTEAFF. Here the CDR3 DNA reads TGTGCCAGCAGCGTACAGGGCACTGAAGCTTTCTTT.

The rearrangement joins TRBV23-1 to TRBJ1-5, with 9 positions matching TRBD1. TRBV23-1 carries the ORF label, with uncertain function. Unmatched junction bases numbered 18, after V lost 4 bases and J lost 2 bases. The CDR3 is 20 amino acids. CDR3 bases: TGCGCCAGCAGTCTCCCACACCGGGACAGGGCATTAATTTGCAATCAGCCCCAGCATTTT. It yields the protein CASSLPHRDRALICNQPQHF.

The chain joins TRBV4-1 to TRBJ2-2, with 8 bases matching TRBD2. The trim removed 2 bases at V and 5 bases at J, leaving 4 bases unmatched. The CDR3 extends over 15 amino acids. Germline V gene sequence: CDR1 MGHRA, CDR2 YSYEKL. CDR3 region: CASSQQPGGTGELFF. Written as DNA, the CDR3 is TGCGCCAGCAGCCAACAGCCGGGAGGGACCGGGGAGCTGTTTTTT.

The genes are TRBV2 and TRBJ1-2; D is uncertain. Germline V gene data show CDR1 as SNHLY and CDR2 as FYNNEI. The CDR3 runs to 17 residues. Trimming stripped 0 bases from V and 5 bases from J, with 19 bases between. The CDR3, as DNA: TGTGCCAGCAGTGAAGCGGGTCGCGCCAGGTCGCTTTATGGCTACACCTTC. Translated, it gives CASSEAGRARSLYGYTF. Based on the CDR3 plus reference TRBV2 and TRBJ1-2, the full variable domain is EPEVTQTPSHQVTQMGQEVILRCVPISNHLYFYWYRQILGQKVEFLVSFYNNEISEKSEIFDDQFSVERPDGSNFTLKIRSTKLEDSAMYFCASSEAGRARSLYGYTFGSGTRLTVV.

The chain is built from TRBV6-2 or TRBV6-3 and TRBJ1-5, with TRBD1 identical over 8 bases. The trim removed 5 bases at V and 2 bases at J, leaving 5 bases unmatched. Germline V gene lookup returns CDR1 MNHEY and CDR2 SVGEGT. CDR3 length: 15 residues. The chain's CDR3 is CASSRDRLGNQPQHF. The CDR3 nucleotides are TGTGCCAGCAGTCGGGACAGGTTGGGCAATCAGCCCCAGCATTTT.

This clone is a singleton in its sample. This chain's CDR3 is CASSQARGAPYEQYF. In DNA, the CDR3 is TGTGCCAGCAGCCAAGCGCGGGGGGCCCCCTACGAGCAGTACTTC. This sequence joins TRBV4-2 and TRBJ2-7, with 8 bases matching TRBD2. The length of the CDR3 is 15 residues. Germline assignment: CDR1 LGHNA and CDR2 YNFKEQ. With 1 base clipped from V and 2 bases from J, the junction kept 4 bases outside the gene matches.

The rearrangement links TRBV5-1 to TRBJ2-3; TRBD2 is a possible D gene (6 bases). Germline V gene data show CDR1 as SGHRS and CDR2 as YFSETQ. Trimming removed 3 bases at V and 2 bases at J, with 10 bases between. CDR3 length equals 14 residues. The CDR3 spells CASSWDSPTDTQYF. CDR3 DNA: TGCGCCAGCAGCTGGGACTCGCCCACAGATACGCAGTATTTT.

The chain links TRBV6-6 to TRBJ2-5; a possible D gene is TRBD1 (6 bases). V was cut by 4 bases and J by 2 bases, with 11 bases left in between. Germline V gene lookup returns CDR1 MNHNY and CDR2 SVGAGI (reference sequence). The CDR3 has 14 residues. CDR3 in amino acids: CASSWTERQETQYF. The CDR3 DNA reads TGTGCCAGCAGTTGGACAGAGAGGCAAGAGACCCAGTACTTC.

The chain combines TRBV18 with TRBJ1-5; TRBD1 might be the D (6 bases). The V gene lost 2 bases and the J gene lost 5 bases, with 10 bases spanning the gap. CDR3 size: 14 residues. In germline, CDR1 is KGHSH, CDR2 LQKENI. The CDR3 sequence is CASSPIGGDQPQHF. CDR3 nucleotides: TGTGCCAGCTCACCAATAGGGGGAGATCAGCCCCAGCATTTT.

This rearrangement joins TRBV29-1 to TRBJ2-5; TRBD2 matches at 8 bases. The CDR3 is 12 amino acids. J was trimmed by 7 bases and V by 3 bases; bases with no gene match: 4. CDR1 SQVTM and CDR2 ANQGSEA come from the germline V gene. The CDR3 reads CSVEAGGGTQYF. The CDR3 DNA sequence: TGCAGCGTTGAGGCGGGGGGAGGGACCCAGTACTTC.

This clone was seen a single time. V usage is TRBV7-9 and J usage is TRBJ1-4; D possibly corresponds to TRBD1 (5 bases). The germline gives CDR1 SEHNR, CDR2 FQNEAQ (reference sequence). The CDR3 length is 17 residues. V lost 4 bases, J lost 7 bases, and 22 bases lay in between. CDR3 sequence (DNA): TGTGCCAGCAGCTCCTCAAGCCCCGGGGGACGCGTTGAAAAACTGTTTTTT. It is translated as CASSSSSPGGRVEKLFF.

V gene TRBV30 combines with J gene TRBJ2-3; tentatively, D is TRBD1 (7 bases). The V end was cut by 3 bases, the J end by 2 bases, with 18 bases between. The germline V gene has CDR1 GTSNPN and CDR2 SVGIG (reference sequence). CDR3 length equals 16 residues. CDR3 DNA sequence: TGTGCCTGGAGCCCGCGGGGACAGATAGACACAGATACGCAGTATTTT. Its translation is CAWSPRGQIDTDTQYF.

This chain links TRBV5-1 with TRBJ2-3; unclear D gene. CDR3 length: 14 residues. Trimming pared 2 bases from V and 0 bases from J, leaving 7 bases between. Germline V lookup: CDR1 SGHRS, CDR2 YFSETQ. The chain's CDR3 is CASSFSESTDTQYF. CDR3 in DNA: TGCGCCAGCAGCTTTTCAGAAAGCACAGATACGCAGTATTTT.

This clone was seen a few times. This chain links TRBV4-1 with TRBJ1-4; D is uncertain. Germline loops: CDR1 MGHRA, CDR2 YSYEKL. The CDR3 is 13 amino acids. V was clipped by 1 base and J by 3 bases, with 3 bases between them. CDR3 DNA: TGCGCCAGCAGCCAAGCGGCTAATGAAAAACTGTTTTTT. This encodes CASSQAANEKLFF.

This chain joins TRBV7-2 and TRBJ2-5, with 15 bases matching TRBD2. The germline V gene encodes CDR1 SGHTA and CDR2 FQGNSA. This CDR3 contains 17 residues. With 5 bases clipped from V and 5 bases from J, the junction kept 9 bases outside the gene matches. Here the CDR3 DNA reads TGTGCCAGCAGCCTTGGACTAGCGGGGGGGCTCGGTGAGACCCAGTACTTC. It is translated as CASSLGLAGGLGETQYF. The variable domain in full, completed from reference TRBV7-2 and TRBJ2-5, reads GAGVSQSPSNKVTEKGKDVELRCDPISGHTALYWYRQSLGQGLEFLIYFQGNSAPDKSGLPSDRFSAERTGGSVSTLTIQRTQQEDSAVYLCASSLGLAGGLGETQYFGPGTRLLVL.

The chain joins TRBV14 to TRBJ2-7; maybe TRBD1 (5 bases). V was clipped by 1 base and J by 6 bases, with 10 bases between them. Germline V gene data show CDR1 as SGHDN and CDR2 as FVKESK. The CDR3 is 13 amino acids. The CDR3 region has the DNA TGTGCCAGCAGCCAAGGTGCAGGGCGCGAGCAGTACTTC. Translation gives CASSQGAGREQYF. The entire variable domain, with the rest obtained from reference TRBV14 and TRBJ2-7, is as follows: EAGVTQFPSHSVIEKGQTVTLRCDPISGHDNLYWYRRVMGKEIKFLLHFVKESKQDESGMPNNRFLAERTGGTYSTLKVQPAELEDSGVYFCASSQGAGREQYFGPGTRLTVT.

The CDR3 protein is CASSPEGYRGSAITF. The CDR3 DNA reads as TGTGCCAGCAGTCCAGAAGGGTATCGGGGGTCCGCCATCACCTTC. The genes are TRBV3-1 (or the pseudogene TRBV3-2) and TRBJ1-2, with D perhaps TRBD1 (5 bases). The CDR3 loop spans 15 amino acids. The V and J ends lost 6 bases and 13 bases respectively, with 27 bases between them. Germline CDR1 is LGHDT and CDR2 is YNNKEL (reference sequence).

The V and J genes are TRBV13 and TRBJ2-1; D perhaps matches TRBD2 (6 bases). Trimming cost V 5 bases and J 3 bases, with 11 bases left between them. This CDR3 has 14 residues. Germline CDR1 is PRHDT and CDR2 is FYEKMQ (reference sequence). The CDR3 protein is CASSPQEGYNEQFF. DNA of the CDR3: TGTGCCAGCAGCCCCCAGGAGGGCTACAATGAGCAGTTCTTC.